What follows are 7 T cell receptor beta chains derived from one specimen sequenced in a study of long-term antiretroviral therapy in people with HIV. With survey level as its setting, the immunoSEQ assay was v3.0. TCRdb keeps only in-frame clones here, not all; method: immunoSEQ multiplex PCR. The table has around 20,000 clones, less than 85% seen once. Sequenced material: unsorted PBMCs, taken 0.9 years after starting antiretroviral therapy. The receptor set was obtained from a man aged 18-30 years with HIV.

The chain is built from TRBV11-2 and TRBJ1-2; 8 bases map to TRBD1. The germline V gene has CDR1 SGHAT and CDR2 FQNNGV. CDR3 size: 15 residues. J gave up 7 bases and V 5 bases, and 12 bases lay outside the gene matches. The CDR3 DNA follows: TGTGCCAGCAGCCCAACCGTGGCAGGGGGCGGTGGCTACACCTTC. This sequence encodes CASSPTVAGGGGYTF.

This clone was recorded a few times. The chain links TRBV6-5 to TRBJ1-6; 9 bases fit TRBD1. The CDR3 runs to 15 residues. Germline V gene lookup returns CDR1 MNHEY and CDR2 SVGAGI. V lost 2 bases to trimming and J lost 6 bases; unmatched junction nucleotides: 2. CDR3 in amino acids: CASSYGTGSNSPLHF. The CDR3 DNA is TGTGCCAGCAGTTACGGGACAGGGAGTAATTCACCCCTCCACTTT.

The chain has TRBV18 and TRBJ1-4; no reliable D call. Looked up from germline, CDR1 is KGHSH and CDR2 is LQKENI. The V and J ends lost 3 bases and 4 bases respectively, with 6 bases between them. The CDR3 sequence is 13 residues long. CDR3 nucleotides: TGTGCCAGCTCACCCCCTTATAATGAAAAACTGTTTTTT. Translating gives CASSPPYNEKLFF.

The V call is TRBV28, the J call TRBJ1-3; D not certain. V gave up 4 bases and J gave up 2 bases, with 9 bases separating them. Germline V gene sequence: CDR1 MDHEN, CDR2 SYDVKM. The CDR3 consists of 14 residues. In DNA, the CDR3 is TGTGCCAGCAGTTCGGACCAGACTGGAAACACCATATATTTT. Translating it yields CASSSDQTGNTIYF.

The chain carries TRBV11-3 and TRBJ2-2, with 8 bases that match TRBD1. CDR3 size: 17 residues. Germline V gene data show CDR1 as SGHNT and CDR2 as YENEEA. Trimming took 5 bases from V and 5 from J; bases not matched to a gene: 13. CDR3 bases: TGTGCCAGCAGCCCCGCTGCGGAGCAGGGGGCGACCGGGGAGCTGTTTTTT. Translated: CASSPAAEQGATGELFF.

Here the CDR3 reads CASSFAGYISWDTEAFF. The CDR3 DNA follows: TGTGCCAGCAGCTTTGCAGGGTATATCTCTTGGGACACTGAAGCTTTCTTT. V and J are TRBV7-8 and TRBJ1-1, with D perhaps matching TRBD1 (5 bases). V lost 3 bases, J lost 3 bases, and 20 bases lay in between. The germline gives CDR1 SGHVS, CDR2 FQNEAQ. CDR3 length equals 17 residues.

The rearrangement uses TRBV7-8 and TRBJ1-1; unclear D gene. Trimming cost V 5 bases and J 1 base, with 11 bases left between them. Looked up from germline, CDR1 is SGHVS and CDR2 is FQNEAQ. The length of the CDR3 is 14 residues. For the CDR3, the DNA is TGTGCCAGCAGCCCCGTCTCAGCGAACACTGAAGCTTTCTTT. It yields the protein CASSPVSANTEAFF.